This T cell receptor (beta chain) appears in the sequencing data of a study of CD4 T cells in relation to SARS-CoV-2 and coronaviruses. Study details: After less than 11 days of antigen culture, PBMC TCR beta CDR3s were sequenced.

Generated by immunoSEQ multiplex PCR, the TCRdb table keeps only in-frame clones and is missing some. The sample carries about 15,000 clones, 78% recorded once. On this clone itself: Its antigen is unidentified.

Study-level results: Crossreactive clones expanded significantly less to SARS-CoV-2 than monoreactive clones. In roughly 65% of donors, memory CD4+ clonotypes crossrecognized SARS-CoV-2 and at least one common cold coronavirus spike.

Per germline, CDR1 MDHEN and CDR2 SYDVKM. Trimming left V 6 bases short and J 2 bases short, with 17 bases between. The CDR3 has 15 residues. CD4+ T cells from unexposed donors were obtained before the COVID-19 pandemic (2011-2018). Isolation of CD4+ T cells took place after approximately eleven days in culture. On days 3 and 7, cultures got half fresh IL-2 medium. The receptor was isolated from a human donor in good health. The chain recombines TRBV28 with TRBJ2-7, with D perhaps TRBD1 (5 bases). Material: CD4+ T cells from PBMCs, cultured in vitro. The CDR3 sequence: CASRLPGSPPYEQYF. CDR3 DNA: TGTGCCAGCAGGTTACCAGGGTCTCCTCCCTACGAGCAGTACTTC.